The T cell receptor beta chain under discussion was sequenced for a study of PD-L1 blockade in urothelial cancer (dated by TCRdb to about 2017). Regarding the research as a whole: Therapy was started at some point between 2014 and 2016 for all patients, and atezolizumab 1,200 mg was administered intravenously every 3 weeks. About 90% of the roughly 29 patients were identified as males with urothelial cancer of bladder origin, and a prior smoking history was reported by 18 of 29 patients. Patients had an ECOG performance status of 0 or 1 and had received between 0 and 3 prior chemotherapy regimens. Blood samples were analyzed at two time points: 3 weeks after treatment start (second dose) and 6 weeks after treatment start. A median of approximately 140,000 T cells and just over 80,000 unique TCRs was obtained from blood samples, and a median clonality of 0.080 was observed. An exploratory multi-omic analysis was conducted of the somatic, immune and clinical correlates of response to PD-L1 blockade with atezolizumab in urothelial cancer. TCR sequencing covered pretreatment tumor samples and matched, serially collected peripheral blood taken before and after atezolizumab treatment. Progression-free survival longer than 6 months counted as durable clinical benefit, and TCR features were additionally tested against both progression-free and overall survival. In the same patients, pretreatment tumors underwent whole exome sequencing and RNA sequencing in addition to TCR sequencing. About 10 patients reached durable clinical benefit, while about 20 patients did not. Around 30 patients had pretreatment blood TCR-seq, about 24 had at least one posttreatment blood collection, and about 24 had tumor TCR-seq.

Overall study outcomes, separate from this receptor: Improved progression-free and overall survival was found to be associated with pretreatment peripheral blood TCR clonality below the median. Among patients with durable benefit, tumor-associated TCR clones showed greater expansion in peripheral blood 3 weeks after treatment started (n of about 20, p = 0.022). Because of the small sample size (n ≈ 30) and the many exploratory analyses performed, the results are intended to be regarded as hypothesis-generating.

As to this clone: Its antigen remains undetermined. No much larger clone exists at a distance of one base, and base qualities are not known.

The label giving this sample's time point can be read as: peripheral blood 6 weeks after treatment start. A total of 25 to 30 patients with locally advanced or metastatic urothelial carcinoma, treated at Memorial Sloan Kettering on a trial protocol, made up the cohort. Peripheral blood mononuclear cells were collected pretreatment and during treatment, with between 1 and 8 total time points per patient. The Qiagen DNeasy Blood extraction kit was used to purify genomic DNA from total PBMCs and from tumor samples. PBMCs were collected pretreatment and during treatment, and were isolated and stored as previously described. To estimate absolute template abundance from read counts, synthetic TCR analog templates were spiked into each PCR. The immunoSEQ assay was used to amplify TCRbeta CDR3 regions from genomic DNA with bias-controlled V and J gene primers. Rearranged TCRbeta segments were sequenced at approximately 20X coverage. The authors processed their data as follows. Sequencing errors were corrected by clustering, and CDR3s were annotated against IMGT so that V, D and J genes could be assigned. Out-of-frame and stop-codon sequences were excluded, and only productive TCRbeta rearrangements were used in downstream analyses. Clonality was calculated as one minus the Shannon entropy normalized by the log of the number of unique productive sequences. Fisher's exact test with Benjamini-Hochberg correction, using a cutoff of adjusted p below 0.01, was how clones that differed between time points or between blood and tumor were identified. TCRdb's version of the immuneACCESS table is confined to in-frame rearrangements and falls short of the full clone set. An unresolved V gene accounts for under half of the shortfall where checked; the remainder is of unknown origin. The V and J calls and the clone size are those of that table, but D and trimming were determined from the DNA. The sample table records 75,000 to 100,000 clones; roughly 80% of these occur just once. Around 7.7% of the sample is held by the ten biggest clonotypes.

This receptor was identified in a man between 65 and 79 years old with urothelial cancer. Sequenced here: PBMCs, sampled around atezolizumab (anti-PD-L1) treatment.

Read as DNA, the sequence is TGTGCCTGGAGTCCTTTGACAGGGAGAAATGGCTACACCTTC. Translated, it reads CAWSPLTGRNGYTF. This chain is built from TRBV30 and TRBJ1-2; TRBD1 fits 7 bases in the junction. Ends trimmed: V by 2 bases, J by 6 bases; bases unmatched to a gene: 9. From the germline V gene (reference sequence), CDR1 is GTSNPN and CDR2 is SVGIG. The cysteine opens and the phenylalanine closes a CDR3 of 14 amino acids. CDR3 DNA is the only sequence kept; it has 42 bases, read in frame from the first base.